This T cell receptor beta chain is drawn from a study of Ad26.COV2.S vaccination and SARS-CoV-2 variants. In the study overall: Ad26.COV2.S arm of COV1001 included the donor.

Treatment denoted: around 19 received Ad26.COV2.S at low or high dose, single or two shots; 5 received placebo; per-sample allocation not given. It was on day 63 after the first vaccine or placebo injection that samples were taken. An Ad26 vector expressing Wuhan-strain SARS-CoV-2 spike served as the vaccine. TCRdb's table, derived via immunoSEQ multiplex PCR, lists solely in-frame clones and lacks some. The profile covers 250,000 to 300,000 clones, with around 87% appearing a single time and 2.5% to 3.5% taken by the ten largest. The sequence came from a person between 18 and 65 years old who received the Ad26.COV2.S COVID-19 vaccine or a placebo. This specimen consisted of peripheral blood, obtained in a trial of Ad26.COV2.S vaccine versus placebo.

The CDR3 bases are TGTGCCAGCAGCTACCGCACTAGTGGGACTGCCATCTACGAGCAGTACTTC. This translates into CASSYRTSGTAIYEQYF. The chain links TRBV7-2 to TRBJ2-7, with D possibly TRBD2 on 6 matching bases. Trimming stripped 4 bases from V and 3 bases from J, with 22 bases between. In germline, CDR1 is SGHTA, CDR2 FQGNSA. The CDR3 spans 17 residues.